This TCR beta chain was captured by sequencing in a study of regulatory T cells in long-lasting Graves disease. Regarding the study as a whole: Among samples with persistent disease, TRBV28, TRBJ1-2 and TRBJ2-5 were favored. Relative to new patients (roughly 950), persistent patients exhibited greater sharing of public clonotypes (more than 2,500).

The germline gives CDR1 SGHRS, CDR2 YFSETQ. The CDR3 length is 13 residues. V gave up 2 bases and J gave up 5 bases, with 10 bases separating them. Construction of TCR beta libraries relied on iRepertoire HTBI primers and on Arm-PCR targeting CDR3 regions. Per the original data handling: The identification of approximately 62 TRBV and 11 to 15 TRBJ segments was made across samples. TCRdb analysed the multiplex PCR reads with MiXCR anew, one entry per CDR3 protein. What appears here as the V and J calls and clone size reflects TCRdb's work, not the paper's. The profile shows hundreds of thousands of distinct CDR3 sequences, roughly 21% of them singletons. This clonotype was picked up many times. Its antigen is undetermined. The sample's time point: persistent/refractory GD, antithyroid drugs over 5 years with positive TRAb. RNA isolated from PBMCs was used to make the TCR library.

This chain joins TRBV5-1 and TRBJ1-2; D is unclear. The receptor's source is a female donor with Graves disease. Sequences were derived from peripheral blood mononuclear cells (PBMCs), sampled when the disease was refractory, from a patient treated with antithyroid drugs. CDR3 in DNA: TGCGCCAGCAGCTTTCAGACCGGATATGGCTACACCTTC. Its protein is CASSFQTGYGYTF.